This TCR beta chain comes out of a study of patients and donors after allogeneic stem cell transplantation. This clonotype has more than one count but fewer than ten. TCRdb re-called the RT-PCR reads with MiXCR, one entry per CDR3 protein. The sample contains some 880,000 distinct CDR3 sequences, about a sixth of which appear only once. Per the germline V gene, CDR1 is LNHDA and CDR2 is SQIVND (reference sequence). V was shortened by 7 bases and J by 2 bases, with 6 bases between the two germline ends. The CDR3 runs 13 residues. The sample taken for sequencing was blood, either unsorted or a sorted T cell fraction (not recorded which). The V and J genes are TRBV19 and TRBJ2-6, with D hard to call. The clonotype was recovered from a human donor who was either an allogeneic HSCT recipient or a stem cell or donor lymphocyte infusion donor (not recorded which). It is not recorded whose cells these are; they may come from a transplant donor. Here the CDR3 reads CASTLTGANVLTF. In DNA form, the CDR3 reads TGTGCCAGTACCCTCACTGGGGCCAACGTCCTGACTTTC.